The 13 T cell receptor beta chains listed next were all sequenced from one sample in a study of blood T cell repertoires in COVID-19. The assay was immunoSEQ multiplex PCR, and TCRdb's table has in-frame clones only and misses some. The profile shows about 110,000 clones, around 80% of them singletons. The sequencing input was peripheral blood. The receptors were gathered from a woman aged 80 or older with acute or convalescent COVID-19.

This chain uses TRBV18 with TRBJ1-5; D uncertain. The germline CDR1 and CDR2 sequences are KGHSH and LQKENI. The CDR3 covers 16 residues. Trimming took 5 bases from V and 5 from J, leaving 19 bases between them. CDR3 sequence (DNA): TGTGCCAGCTCAGGTGGCGCAACCCTGGGCCATCAGCCCCAGCATTTT. Protein product: CASSGGATLGHQPQHF.

This clone has a handful of counts. The chain links TRBV3-1 (or the pseudogene TRBV3-2) to TRBJ1-2; a possible D gene is TRBD1 (6 bases). V was cut by 4 bases and J by 9 bases, with 15 bases left in between. Germline CDR1 and CDR2: LGHDT and YNNKEL (reference sequence). The CDR3 is 13 amino acids. The DNA of the CDR3 is TGTGCCAGCAGCCTCCGGGGGGCTGATAGCTACACCTTC. Translating it yields CASSLRGADSYTF.

V gene TRBV7-2 combines with J gene TRBJ2-1; tentative D call: TRBD2 (5 bases). V was cut by 5 bases and J by 2 bases, with 13 bases left in between. This CDR3 has 15 residues. The germline V gene encodes CDR1 SGHTA and CDR2 FQGNSA. The CDR3 DNA follows: TGTGCCAGCAGCCCCAGCGGAGGAGCCTACAATGAGCAGTTCTTC. Its translation is CASSPSGGAYNEQFF.

This clone was observed a few times. This rearrangement joins TRBV7-2 to TRBJ1-4; 9 nucleotides agree with TRBD1. Germline V gene lookup returns CDR1 SGHTA and CDR2 FQGNSA. The CDR3 covers 14 residues. Trimming cost V 5 bases and J 10 bases; bases outside gene matches: 8. Here the CDR3 reads CASSHRDREGKLFF. The DNA for the CDR3 is TGTGCCAGCAGCCACCGGGACAGGGAAGGAAAACTGTTTTTT.

This chain connects TRBV30 to TRBJ2-3, with TRBD2 as a possible D gene (6 bases). The CDR3 contains 14 residues. Trimming removed 0 bases at V and 6 bases at J, with 13 bases between. In germline, CDR1 is GTSNPN, CDR2 SVGIG (reference sequence). In DNA, the CDR3 is TGTGCCTGGAGTGTATTCGGGGCGGGGGATACGCAGTATTTT. Translated, it gives CAWSVFGAGDTQYF.

V gene TRBV5-6 combines with J gene TRBJ1-2; D unresolved. Trimming took off 2 bases at V and 3 bases at J, with 14 bases between the two ends. Germline CDR1 is SGHDT and CDR2 is YYEEEE. The CDR3 has 15 amino acids. The CDR3 spells CASSLTLLGDYGYTF. The CDR3 nucleotides read TGTGCCAGCAGCTTAACCCTCCTCGGGGACTATGGCTACACCTTC.

This sequence joins TRBV3-1 (or the pseudogene TRBV3-2) and TRBJ1-6, with TRBD1 identical over 7 bases. Trimming cost V 4 bases and J 7 bases; bases outside gene matches: 10. This CDR3 is 16 amino acids long. Germline loops: CDR1 LGHDT, CDR2 YNNKEL (reference sequence). The chain's CDR3 is CASSPPLTGANSPLHF. The DNA of the CDR3 is TGTGCCAGCAGCCCCCCCTTAACAGGGGCCAATTCACCCCTCCACTTT.

This chain uses TRBV4-2 with TRBJ2-4; a possible D gene is TRBD1 (6 bases). With 0 bases removed from V and 4 bases from J, the gap between germline ends came to 13 bases. This CDR3 region has 16 residues. Germline lookup yields CDR1 LGHNA and CDR2 YNFKEQ. For the CDR3, the DNA is TGTGCCAGCAGCCAAGAAACAGGGCCGGGGAAAAACATTCAGTACTTC. Its protein product is CASSQETGPGKNIQYF.

The chain recombines TRBV6-1 with TRBJ1-1, with 9 bases lining up with TRBD1. There are 15 residues in the CDR3. V shed 3 bases, J shed 4 bases, and the junction held 6 bases outside the gene matches. From germline, CDR1 is MNHNS and CDR2 SASEGT. The CDR3 region has the DNA TGTGCCAGCAGTGAGATGACAGGGGGAGGCACTGAAGCTTTCTTT. Its protein product is CASSEMTGGGTEAFF.

This clone was detected only once. The V and J genes are TRBV29-1 and TRBJ1-2, with 9 bases fitting TRBD1. Germline V gives CDR1 SQVTM, CDR2 ANQGSEA. The V segment lost 7 bases and the J segment 4 bases; nucleotides outside the gene matches: 10. The CDR3 is 14 amino acids. The CDR3 loop is CSAGQGTALYGYTF. The DNA for the CDR3 is TGCAGCGCCGGACAGGGGACGGCACTCTATGGCTACACCTTC.

The rearrangement joins TRBV27 to TRBJ2-1; perhaps TRBD1 as D (6 bases). Germline V gene data show CDR1 as MNHEY and CDR2 as SMNVEV (reference sequence). This CDR3 has 15 amino acids. The germline V and J ends were trimmed by 2 bases and 14 bases, with 22 bases remaining between them. CDR3 nucleotide sequence: TGTGCCAGCAGTTTAAAGGCGAACAGGGCCCGGTATAAGTTCTTC. Translation gives CASSLKANRARYKFF.

This clone was found many times. The rearrangement links TRBV9 to TRBJ2-1; D perhaps matches TRBD2 (6 bases). The germline V and J ends were trimmed by 4 bases and 5 bases, with 10 bases remaining between them. The CDR3 has 13 amino acids. The germline V gene encodes CDR1 SGDLS and CDR2 YYNGEE. The CDR3, as DNA: TGTGCCAGCAGCCAAGGGACTGACAATGAGCAGTTCTTC. Residues: CASSQGTDNEQFF.

The V call is TRBV5-6, the J call TRBJ2-7; 8 bases fit TRBD1. V gave up 0 bases and J gave up 6 bases; unmatched junction bases: 8. Germline V gene lookup returns CDR1 SGHDT and CDR2 YYEEEE. There are 15 residues in the CDR3. The CDR3 DNA sequence: TGTGCCAGCAGCTTGGGGGACAGGAGTGAGTTCGAGCAGTACTTC. This encodes CASSLGDRSEFEQYF.